This TCR beta chain is drawn from a study of identifying expanded T cells in peripheral blood. The study, taken as a whole, reports: Over two and four weeks, about 16 and 19 clones changed, versus 1.2 between replicates. Across healthy donors, higher total template counts meant significantly greater roughly 2-week count variance.

No infections or other immune events were documented during collection. This CDR3 region has 17 residues. The germline V gene encodes CDR1 LNHDA and CDR2 SQIVND (reference sequence). V gave up 3 bases and J gave up 4 bases; unmatched junction bases: 9. TCRdb's table, derived via immunoSEQ multiplex PCR, lists solely in-frame clones and lacks some. The data contain some 65,000 clones, under 85% of them seen just once; the ten biggest clones take up about 18%. Turning to this clone: Its target is not known.

Material for sequencing was blood. The chain links TRBV19 to TRBJ1-5; 10 nucleotides line up with TRBD1. The clonotype comes from a person aged 18 to 69 in good health. As DNA, the CDR3 is TGTGCCAGTAGTATCGATAGGCGGACAGGGGGAAATCAGCCCCAGCATTTT. Translated: CASSIDRRTGGNQPQHF.